This T cell receptor beta chain was found in a study of T cell repertoires in cytomegalovirus infection. About the research overall: Public TCR beta signatures indicated both CMV infection and matching HLA type.

Study-level points and caveats: In two of eight donors, the top clonotype was HLA-C-restricted CMV-specific. CMV carriers with the relevant HLA were identified by cumulative public TCR beta family frequency.

TCRdb re-derived calls from the reads in MiXCR, one entry per CDR3 protein. The sample consists of about 680,000 distinct CDR3 sequences, around 24% of them appearing once. A note on this clonotype: Its antigen is still unknown.

CDR3 length: 17 amino acids. Germline values: CDR1 MDHEN, CDR2 SYDVKM. V was clipped by 6 bases and J by 0 bases, with 20 bases between them. The sample comprised CD8+ T cells from PBMCs. This receptor was taken from a human donor in good health (CMV status not recorded). Some clones in this sample may be carry-over from other donors' samples. The genes are TRBV28 and TRBJ1-2, with a tentative D call TRBD1 (6 bases). The CDR3 DNA follows: TGTGCCAGCAGCTTCCATCCCCGACAGGTTCCTAACTATGGCTACACCTTC. It is translated as CASSFHPRQVPNYGYTF.